This TCR beta chain was sequenced in a study of blood T cell repertoires in COVID-19. In the original processing: Researchers report that nucleated cell counts were estimated from reference gene primer amplification. This table comes from immunoSEQ multiplex PCR, and its TCRdb copy is limited to in-frame clones, with some not included. That table is the source of V, J and clone size, and D and trimming were worked out from the DNA. The data hold around 250,000 clones, with 75% to 85% observed a single time. Trimming at V came to 5 bases and at J to 0 bases, leaving 5 bases not matched to a gene. CDR3 size: 16 residues. Germline V gene lookup returns CDR1 LNHDA and CDR2 SQIVND (reference sequence). The participants were between about 18 and 95 years old and came from fewer than 25 US areas. There are many counts of this clone.

This sequence joins TRBV19 and TRBJ1-4; 8 bases agree with TRBD1. The source material was PBMCs or T cells enriched from blood (not recorded which). The clonotype comes from a woman aged 50 to 60 with acute COVID-19. CDR3: CASSLWTGSTNEKLFF. CDR3 coding DNA: TGTGCCAGTAGTCTATGGACAGGGTCAACTAATGAAAAACTGTTTTTT.